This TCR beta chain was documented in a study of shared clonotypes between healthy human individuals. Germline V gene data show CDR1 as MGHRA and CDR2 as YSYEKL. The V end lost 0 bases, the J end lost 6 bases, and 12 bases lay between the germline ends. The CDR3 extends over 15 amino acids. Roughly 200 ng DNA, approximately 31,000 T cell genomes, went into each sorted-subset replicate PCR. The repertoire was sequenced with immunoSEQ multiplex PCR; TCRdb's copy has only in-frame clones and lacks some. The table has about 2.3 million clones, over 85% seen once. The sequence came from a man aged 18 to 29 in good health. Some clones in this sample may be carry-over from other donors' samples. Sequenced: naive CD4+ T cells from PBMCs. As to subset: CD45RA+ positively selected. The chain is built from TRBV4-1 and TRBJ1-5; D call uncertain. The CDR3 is CASSQDPGPSQPQHF. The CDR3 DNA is TGCGCCAGCAGCCAAGATCCCGGCCCTAGTCAGCCCCAGCATTTT.